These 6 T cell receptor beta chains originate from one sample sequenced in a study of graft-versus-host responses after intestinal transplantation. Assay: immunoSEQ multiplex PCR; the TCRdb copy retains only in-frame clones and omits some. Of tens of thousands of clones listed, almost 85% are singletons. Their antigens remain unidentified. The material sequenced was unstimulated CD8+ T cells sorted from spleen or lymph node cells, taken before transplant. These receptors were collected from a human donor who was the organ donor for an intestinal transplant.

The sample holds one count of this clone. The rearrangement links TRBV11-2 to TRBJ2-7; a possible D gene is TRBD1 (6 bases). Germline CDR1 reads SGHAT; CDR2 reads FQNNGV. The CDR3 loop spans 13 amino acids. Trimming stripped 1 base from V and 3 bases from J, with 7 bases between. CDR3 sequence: CASSLGQDYEQYF. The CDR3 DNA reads TGTGCCAGCAGCTTAGGACAGGACTACGAGCAGTACTTC.

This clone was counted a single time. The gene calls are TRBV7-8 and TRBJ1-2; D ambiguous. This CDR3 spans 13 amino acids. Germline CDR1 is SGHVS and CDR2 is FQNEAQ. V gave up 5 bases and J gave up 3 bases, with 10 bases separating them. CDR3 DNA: TGTGCCAGCAGCCCGGAGGGTTACTATGGCTACACCTTC. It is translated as CASSPEGYYGYTF. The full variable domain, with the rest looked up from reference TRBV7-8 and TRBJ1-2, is GAGVSQSPRYKVAKRGQDVALRCDPISGHVSLFWYQQALGQGPEFLTYFQNEAQLDKSGLPSDRFFAERPEGSVSTLKIQRTQQEDSAVYLCASSPEGYYGYTFGSGTRLTVV.

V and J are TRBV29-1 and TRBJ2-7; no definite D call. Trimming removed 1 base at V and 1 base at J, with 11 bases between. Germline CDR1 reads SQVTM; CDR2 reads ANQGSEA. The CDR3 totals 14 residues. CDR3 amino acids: CSVEGDDRSYEQYF. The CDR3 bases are TGCAGCGTTGAAGGGGATGATCGTTCCTACGAGCAGTACTTC.

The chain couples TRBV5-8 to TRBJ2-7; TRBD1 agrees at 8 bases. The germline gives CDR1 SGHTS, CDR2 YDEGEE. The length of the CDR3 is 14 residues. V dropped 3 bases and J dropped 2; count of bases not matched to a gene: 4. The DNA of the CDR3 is TGTGCCAGCAGCTGGGACAGGCCTACCTACGAGCAGTACTTC. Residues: CASSWDRPTYEQYF.

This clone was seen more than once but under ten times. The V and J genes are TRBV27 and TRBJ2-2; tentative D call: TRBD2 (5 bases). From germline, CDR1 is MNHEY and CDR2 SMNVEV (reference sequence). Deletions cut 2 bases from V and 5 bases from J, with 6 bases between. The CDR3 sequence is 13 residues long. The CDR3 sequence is CASSLSGTGELFF. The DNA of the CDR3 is TGTGCCAGCAGTTTAAGCGGTACCGGGGAGCTGTTTTTT.

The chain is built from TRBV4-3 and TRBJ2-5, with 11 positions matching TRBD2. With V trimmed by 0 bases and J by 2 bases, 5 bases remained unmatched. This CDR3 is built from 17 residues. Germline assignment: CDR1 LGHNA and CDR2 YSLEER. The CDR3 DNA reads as TGCGCCAGCAGCCAAGAACTAGCGGGGGTACCTCAAGAGACCCAGTACTTC. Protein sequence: CASSQELAGVPQETQYF.